This T cell receptor (beta chain) was captured in a study of blood T cell repertoires in COVID-19. On the study more broadly: From T cells, B-cell-depleted T cells, or PBMCs came the material, which was cDNA or gDNA.

Authors' data handling: For nucleated cells, counts were estimated from reference gene primer amplification. Assay used: immunoSEQ multiplex PCR; TCRdb lists only in-frame clones, some missing. V, J and clone size are those of that table, while D and trimming were read from the DNA. Among a few hundred thousand clones listed, 82% were seen once. J was trimmed by 1 base and V by 2 bases; bases with no gene match: 3. CDR1 and CDR2 from the germline V gene are MGHRA and YSYEKL. This CDR3 has 15 residues. Participant ages covered about 18 to 100 years across 24 US areas. Among Cohort 3 donors, those recovered had two negative PCRs, clearance, or symptom resolution.

This rearrangement joins TRBV4-1 to TRBJ2-5; 8 bases align to TRBD1. The TCR originated in a woman aged 60-75 years who had recovered from COVID-19. The sequencing sample was made of PBMCs or T cells enriched from blood (not recorded which). CDR3 nucleotide sequence: TGCGCCAGCAGCCAATGGGGACAGGTCCAAGAGACCCAGTACTTC. Its translation: CASSQWGQVQETQYF.